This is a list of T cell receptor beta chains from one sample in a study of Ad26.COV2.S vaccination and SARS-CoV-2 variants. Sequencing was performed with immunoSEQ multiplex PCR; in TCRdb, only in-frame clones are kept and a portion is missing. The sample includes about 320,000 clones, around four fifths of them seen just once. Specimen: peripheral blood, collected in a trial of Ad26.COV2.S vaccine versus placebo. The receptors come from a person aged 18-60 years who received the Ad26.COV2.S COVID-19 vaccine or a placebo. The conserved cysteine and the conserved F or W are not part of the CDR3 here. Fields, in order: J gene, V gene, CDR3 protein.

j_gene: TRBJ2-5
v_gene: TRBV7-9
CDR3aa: ASSSPTGTGGPQETQY

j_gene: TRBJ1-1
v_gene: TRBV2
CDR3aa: ASSGQNTEAF

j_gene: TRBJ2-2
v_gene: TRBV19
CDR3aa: ASSIIPGELF

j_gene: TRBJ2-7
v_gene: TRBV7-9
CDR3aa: ASIPGYYEQY

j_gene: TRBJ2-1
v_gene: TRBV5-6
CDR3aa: ASRYRGLYNEQF

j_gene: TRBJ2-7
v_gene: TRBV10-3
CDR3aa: AITGHGGSYEQY

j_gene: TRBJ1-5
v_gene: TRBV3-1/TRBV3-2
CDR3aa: ASSQDLQGGGQPQH

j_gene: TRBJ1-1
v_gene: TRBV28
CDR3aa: ASSFGTRTEAF

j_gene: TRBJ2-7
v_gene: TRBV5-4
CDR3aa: ASSLVGRDYEQY

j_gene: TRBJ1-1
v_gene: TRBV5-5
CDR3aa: ASSLVGGYEAF

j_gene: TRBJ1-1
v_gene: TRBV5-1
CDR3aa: ASKEMNTEAF

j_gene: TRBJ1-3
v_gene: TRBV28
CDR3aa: ASSLGSRDTIY

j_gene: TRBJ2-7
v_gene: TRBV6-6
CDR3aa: ASSYSGTAYEQY

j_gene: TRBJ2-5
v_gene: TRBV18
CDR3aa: ASSLGTSGGLGETQY

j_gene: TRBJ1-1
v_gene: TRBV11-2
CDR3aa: ASSLGRRTEAF

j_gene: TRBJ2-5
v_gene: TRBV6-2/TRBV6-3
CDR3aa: ASGPAWETQY

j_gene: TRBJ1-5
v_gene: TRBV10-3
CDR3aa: AIKQEISNQPQH

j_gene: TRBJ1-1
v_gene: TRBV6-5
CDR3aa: ASSRNTEAF

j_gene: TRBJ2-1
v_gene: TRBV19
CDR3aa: ASSMNGGLWNEQF

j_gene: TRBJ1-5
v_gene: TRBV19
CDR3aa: ASAGGPGPQH

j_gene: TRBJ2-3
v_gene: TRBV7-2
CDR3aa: ASSPGTSGGAIDTQY

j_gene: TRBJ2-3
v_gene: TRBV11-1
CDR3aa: ASIQDGYTQY

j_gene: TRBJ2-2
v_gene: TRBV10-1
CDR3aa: ASSEFGTGSPTGELF

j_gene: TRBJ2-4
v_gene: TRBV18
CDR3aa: ASSPLGLAGGKNIQY

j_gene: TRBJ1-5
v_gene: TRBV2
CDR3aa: ASIGDWNQPQH

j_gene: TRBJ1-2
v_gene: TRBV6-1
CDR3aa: ASSERGTAPNYGYT

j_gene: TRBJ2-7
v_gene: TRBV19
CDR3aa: ASNTQGAQGEQY

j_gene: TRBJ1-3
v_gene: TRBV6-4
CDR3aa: ASTSFGTGGSIHSGNTIY

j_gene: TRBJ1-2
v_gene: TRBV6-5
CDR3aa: ASRHRTRDYGYT

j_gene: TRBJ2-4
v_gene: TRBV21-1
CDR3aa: ASSPRPRKILLNIQY

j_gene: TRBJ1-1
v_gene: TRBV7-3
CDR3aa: ASSLTANTEAF

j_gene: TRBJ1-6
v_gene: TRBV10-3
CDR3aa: AISKQGAGNSPLH

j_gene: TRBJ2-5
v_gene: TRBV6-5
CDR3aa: AASRETQY

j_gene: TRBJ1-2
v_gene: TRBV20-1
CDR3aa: SAPPSYT

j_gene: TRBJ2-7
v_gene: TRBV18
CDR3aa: ASSRSGGSYEQY

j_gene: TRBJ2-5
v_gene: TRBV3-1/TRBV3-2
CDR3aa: ASSRDGTGGAKETQY

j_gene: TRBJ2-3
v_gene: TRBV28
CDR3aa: ASSQTTDTQY

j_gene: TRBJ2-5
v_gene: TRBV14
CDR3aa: ASSPITVYQETQY

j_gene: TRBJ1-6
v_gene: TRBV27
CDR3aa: ASSFSGTVGSPLH

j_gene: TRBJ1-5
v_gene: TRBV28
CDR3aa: ASRRDRSNQPQH

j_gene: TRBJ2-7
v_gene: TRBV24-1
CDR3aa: ATSDRNSGGEIYEQY

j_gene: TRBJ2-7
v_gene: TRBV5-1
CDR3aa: ASSLWTGGSNEQY

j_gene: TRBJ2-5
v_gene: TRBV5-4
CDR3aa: ASRTGGEETQY

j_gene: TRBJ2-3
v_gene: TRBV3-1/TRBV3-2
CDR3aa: ASSQGLAVTDTQY

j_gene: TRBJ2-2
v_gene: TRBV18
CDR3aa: ASSPGPGAENTGELF

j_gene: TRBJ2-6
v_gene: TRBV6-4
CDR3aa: ASSALSGANVLT

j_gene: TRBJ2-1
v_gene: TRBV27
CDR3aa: ASSLTRYNEQF

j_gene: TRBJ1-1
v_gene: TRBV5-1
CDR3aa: ASSLGQGGTEAF